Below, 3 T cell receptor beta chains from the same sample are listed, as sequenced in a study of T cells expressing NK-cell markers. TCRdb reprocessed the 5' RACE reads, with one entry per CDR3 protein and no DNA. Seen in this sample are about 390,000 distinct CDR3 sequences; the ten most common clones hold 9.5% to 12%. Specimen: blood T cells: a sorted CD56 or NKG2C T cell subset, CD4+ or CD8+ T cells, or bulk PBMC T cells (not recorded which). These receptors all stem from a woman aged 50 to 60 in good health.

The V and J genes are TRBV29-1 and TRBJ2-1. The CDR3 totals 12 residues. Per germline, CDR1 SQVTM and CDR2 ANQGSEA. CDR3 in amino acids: CSVDDSRDEQFF.

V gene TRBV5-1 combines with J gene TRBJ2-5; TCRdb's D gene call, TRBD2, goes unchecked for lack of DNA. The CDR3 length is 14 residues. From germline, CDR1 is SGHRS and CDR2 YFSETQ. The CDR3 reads CASSLELAGETQYF.

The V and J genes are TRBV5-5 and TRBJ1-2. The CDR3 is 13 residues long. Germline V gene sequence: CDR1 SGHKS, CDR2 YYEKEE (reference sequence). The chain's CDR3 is CASSLEEFYGYTF.